Below, 19 T cell receptor beta chains from the same sample are listed, as sequenced in a study of graft-versus-host responses after intestinal transplantation. Measured with immunoSEQ multiplex PCR; TCRdb has only the in-frame clones, and not every one. The sample lists approximately 70,000 clones, roughly 92% occurring once. The sequencing here drew on bone marrow, taken almost 750 days after intestinal transplantation. These receptors all stem from a human patient who received an intestinal transplant, so some T cells may come from the graft donor.

The chain employs TRBV7-6 and TRBJ2-2; tentatively, D is TRBD2 (7 bases). The germline gives CDR1 SGHVS, CDR2 FNYEAQ. Deletions cut 5 bases from V and 4 bases from J, with 20 bases between. The CDR3 contains 17 residues. The CDR3 is CASSPRGGPRGTGELFF. In nucleotides, the CDR3 is TGTGCCAGCAGCCCCCGCGGGGGCCCTCGGGGCACCGGGGAGCTGTTTTTT.

The chain joins TRBV27 to TRBJ2-1; 10 bases match TRBD2. V lost 5 bases to trimming and J lost 8 bases; unmatched junction nucleotides: 9. The CDR3 sequence is 15 residues long. Germline lookup yields CDR1 MNHEY and CDR2 SMNVEV (reference sequence). The CDR3 nucleotides read TGTGCCAGCAGTCACGAGCGGGAGGGCCTTGATGAGCAGTTCTTC. Protein product: CASSHEREGLDEQFF.

Only a few counts were recorded for this clone. The CDR3 is CASSIRQGLNEKLFF. CDR3 DNA: TGTGCCAGCAGTATCAGACAGGGCCTTAATGAAAAACTGTTTTTT. The genes are TRBV6-5 and TRBJ1-4; 7 positions agree with TRBD1. This CDR3 spans 15 amino acids. Germline V gene lookup returns CDR1 MNHEY and CDR2 SVGAGI. The J segment lost 4 bases and the V segment lost 5 bases, leaving 7 bases of the junction unmatched.

This clone has more than one count but fewer than ten. The chain recombines TRBV20-1 with TRBJ1-1; D is possibly TRBD1 (5 bases). V lost 6 bases and J lost 7, with 12 bases in between. CDR3 length equals 11 residues. Germline V CDR1 and CDR2: DFQATT, SNEGSKA (reference sequence). CDR3 nucleotides: TGCAGTGCACCCCGGGACGGTGAAGCTTTCTTT. Translation gives CSAPRDGEAFF.

V is TRBV4-1 and J is TRBJ1-4; D remains unclear. Germline values: CDR1 MGHRA, CDR2 YSYEKL. This CDR3 has 11 amino acids. V was cut by 2 bases and J by 8 bases, with 3 bases left in between. The CDR3 spells CASSQREKLFF. In DNA form, the CDR3 reads TGCGCCAGCAGCCAAAGAGAAAAACTGTTTTTT.

The CDR3 DNA reads as TGTGCCAGCAGTGCTGGGGCAACTGGAAACACCATATATTTT. Translation gives CASSAGATGNTIYF. The rearrangement joins TRBV2 to TRBJ1-3, with D possibly TRBD1 on 5 matching bases. The CDR3 is 14 residues long. Trimming cost V 4 bases and J 2 bases, with 9 bases left between them. The germline V gene encodes CDR1 SNHLY and CDR2 FYNNEI.

This chain joins TRBV19 and TRBJ2-7, with unresolved D. The germline V and J ends were trimmed by 2 bases and 3 bases, with 17 bases remaining between them. Per germline, CDR1 LNHDA and CDR2 SQIVND (reference sequence). The CDR3 spans 16 residues. The chain's CDR3 is CASSITVSGIYYEQYF. CDR3 bases: TGTGCCAGTAGTATAACAGTTTCCGGCATTTACTACGAGCAGTACTTC.

The chain carries TRBV27 and TRBJ1-6, with 7 nucleotides matching TRBD1. CDR3 length: 15 amino acids. Germline CDR1 reads MNHEY; CDR2 reads SMNVEV (reference sequence). V shed 7 bases, J shed 0 bases, and the junction held 3 bases outside the gene matches. DNA for the CDR3: TGTGCCAGCAAACAGGGGAGCTCCTATAATTCACCCCTCCACTTT. The encoded protein is CASKQGSSYNSPLHF.

The chain joins TRBV25-1 to TRBJ1-1; tentative D call: TRBD1 (6 bases). With 2 bases removed from V and 1 base from J, the gap between germline ends came to 11 bases. This CDR3 spans 15 amino acids. Germline values: CDR1 MGHDK, CDR2 SYGVNS. The CDR3 here is CASSEVGAQNTEAFF. The CDR3 DNA follows: TGTGCCAGCAGTGAAGTGGGGGCTCAGAACACTGAAGCTTTCTTT.

V is TRBV6-1 and J is TRBJ2-1; 7 bases map to TRBD1. Trimming cost V 6 bases and J 8 bases; bases outside gene matches: 10. CDR3 size: 14 residues. Germline CDR1 MNHNS, CDR2 SASEGT. CDR3 coding DNA: TGTGCCAGCAGAGAGACAGGGCGAAACGATGAGCAGTTCTTC. Its protein is CASRETGRNDEQFF.

This chain joins TRBV6-6 and TRBJ2-1; 8 bases are shared with TRBD2. Germline trimming cut 6 bases from V and 7 bases from J; bases unmatched to any gene: 14. The CDR3 spans 16 residues. In germline, CDR1 is MNHNY, CDR2 SVGAGI (reference sequence). The CDR3 sequence is CASSRHPRGGYNEQFF. DNA of the CDR3: TGTGCCAGCAGCCGACACCCTCGGGGGGGCTATAATGAGCAGTTCTTC.

V gene TRBV25-1 combines with J gene TRBJ2-5; possible D gene TRBD2, 5 bases. Germline V gene lookup returns CDR1 MGHDK and CDR2 SYGVNS. The CDR3 runs to 13 residues. Trimming cost V 4 bases and J 3 bases, with 9 bases left between them. The CDR3 DNA reads as TGTGCCAGCAGTGGTCGGGGAGAAGAGACCCAGTACTTC. The encoded protein is CASSGRGEETQYF.

The chain recombines TRBV28 with TRBJ2-7; D might be TRBD2 (5 bases). Trimming shortened V by 2 bases and J by 4 bases, and 21 bases separated the two germline ends. The CDR3 loop spans 17 amino acids. CDR1 is MDHEN and CDR2 is SYDVKM in the germline V gene. CDR3 bases: TGTGCCAGCAGTTTAACCCCCCTCGGGGAGTACCTATACGAGCAGTACTTC. Translated: CASSLTPLGEYLYEQYF. Full variable domain (missing parts from reference TRBV28 and TRBJ2-7): DVKVTQSSRYLVKRTGEKVFLECVQDMDHENMFWYRQDPGLGLRLIYFSYDVKMKEKGDIPEGYSVSREKKERFSLILESASTNQTSMYLCASSLTPLGEYLYEQYFGPGTRLTVT.

V and J are TRBV5-4 and TRBJ1-2; 7 positions agree with TRBD1. This CDR3 is 15 amino acids long. The germline gives CDR1 SGHNT, CDR2 YYREEE (reference sequence). With V trimmed by 1 base and J by 0 bases, 3 bases remained unmatched. The CDR3 loop is CASSLLTGANYGYTF. The DNA for the CDR3 is TGTGCCAGCAGCTTGCTTACAGGGGCTAACTATGGCTACACCTTC.

This clone appeared a single time. This chain connects TRBV6-1 to TRBJ2-7; D ambiguous. The CDR3 runs 15 residues. Germline values: CDR1 MNHNS, CDR2 SASEGT. Deletions cut 6 bases from V and 0 bases from J, with 15 bases between. CDR3 bases: TGTGCCAGCAGAGAGCCGGGCAGTGTCTCCTACGAGCAGTACTTC. Protein product: CASREPGSVSYEQYF.

The chain couples TRBV27 to TRBJ2-5, with 9 bases aligning to TRBD2. The J call may not be correct, given that the DNA end is closer to TRBJ2-7. CDR1 MNHEY and CDR2 SMNVEV come from the germline V gene (reference sequence). This CDR3 has 16 residues. The CDR3 sequence is CASREPSGATHYEQYF. CDR3 in DNA: TGTGCCAGCAGGGAACCTAGCGGGGCGACGCACTACGAGCAGTACTTC.

This clone has only a few counts. V usage is TRBV6-1 and J usage is TRBJ1-2; TRBD1 matches 7 bases. The CDR3 loop spans 14 amino acids. V shed 5 bases, J shed 4 bases, and the junction held 7 bases outside the gene matches. Per the germline V gene, CDR1 is MNHNS and CDR2 is SASEGT. The CDR3 here is CASSKDRASYGYTF. The CDR3 DNA reads as TGTGCCAGCAGTAAAGACAGGGCCTCCTATGGCTACACCTTC.

J is TRBJ1-1 and V is TRBV19; D possibly corresponds to TRBD1 (6 bases). This CDR3 comprises 16 residues. CDR1 is LNHDA, CDR2 SQIVND, per germline (reference sequence). The germline V and J ends were trimmed by 6 bases and 5 bases, with 22 bases remaining between them. The CDR3 DNA reads TGTGCCAGTAGCGGGTCCCGGCGGGGGGCGGGGACTGAAGCTTTCTTT. This translates into CASSGSRRGAGTEAFF.

In regard to this clone: The junction shows a germline mismatch at one end, possibly a read error. V and J are TRBV6-1 and TRBJ2-7, with D unclear. Germline V gene sequence: CDR1 MNHNS, CDR2 SASEGT. This CDR3 is built from 12 residues. CDR3 residues: CAISDGSYEQYF. Written as DNA, the CDR3 is TGTGCCATCAGTGATGGTTCCTACGAGCAGTACTTC.